The sample holds many counts of the clone carrying this T cell receptor beta chain. This sample is part of a study of regulatory T cells in long-lasting Graves disease. Arm-PCR of CDR3 regions and iRepertoire HTBI primers were the basis on which TCR beta libraries were built. In TCRdb, the multiplex PCR reads were re-called with MiXCR into one record per CDR3 protein. The data contain approximately 400,000 distinct CDR3 sequences, approximately 15% of them singletons. Specified time point: newly diagnosed GD, antithyroid drugs for less than 3 months. Making the TCR library involved RNA that had been extracted from PBMCs. Trimming removed 10 bases from V and 8 bases from J; junction bases left unmatched: 14. The CDR3 covers 15 residues. Germline CDR1 reads SGHVS; CDR2 reads FQNEAQ. These data were also reused for a study on T cells in Graves' hyperthyroidism and ophthalmopathy. That source adds: During a first-round RT-PCR of the TCR CDR3, the HTBI primer set was used. A model of 13 V-J features distinguished ophthalmopathy from stable hyperthyroidism.

The sequencing used peripheral blood mononuclear cells (PBMCs), collected at new diagnosis, from a patient treated with antithyroid drugs. The chain links TRBV7-8 to TRBJ2-1, with 10 bases lining up with TRBD2. The sequence came from a woman in her 30s with Graves disease. The CDR3, as DNA: TGTGCCACCATATCCCGGGCTAGCGGGAGTGATGAGCAGTTCTTC. Amino acid sequence: CATISRASGSDEQFF.